This is a list of T cell receptor beta chains from one sample in a study of OX40 agonist ivuxolimab in advanced cancers. Using immunoSEQ multiplex PCR, the repertoire was profiled, and TCRdb retains in-frame clones only, with some absent. In the table there are some 150,000 clones, approximately 90% of which are singletons. Here the sequenced sample was CD4+ or CD8+ T cells sorted from blood, taken in a trial of the OX40 agonist ivuxolimab. The receptors stem from an adult with an advanced solid tumor such as melanoma, head and neck, liver or kidney cancer. Both conserved end residues are part of each CDR3. D genes are given only for firm matches. Size is omitted from some rows. Given values are once, few, many or a class for expanded clones.

D | J | V | size | CDR3 | DNA
NA | TRBJ1-1 | TRBV19 | NA | CASSIERNTEAFF | TGTGCCAGTAGTATAGAGAGGAACACTGAAGCTTTCTTT
NA | TRBJ2-7 | TRBV10-3 | NA | CAISDPGPWEQYF | TGTGCCATCAGTGATCCAGGGCCTTGGGAGCAGTACTTC
NA | TRBJ2-2 | TRBV18 | NA | CASSPMSAGELFF | TGTGCCAGCTCACCAATGTCGGCCGGGGAGCTGTTTTTT
NA | TRBJ2-2 | TRBV6-5 | NA | CASSYYRRDTGELFF | TGTGCCAGCAGTTACTACCGACGAGACACCGGGGAGCTGTTTTTT
NA | TRBJ2-5 | TRBV28 | NA | CASSPVGGQETQYF | TGTGCCAGCAGTCCGGTGGGGGGTCAAGAGACCCAGTACTTC
TRBD1 | TRBJ1-4 | TRBV19 | once | CASSIAATGVTTNEKLFF | TGTGCCAGTAGTATAGCGGCCACAGGGGTCACAACTAATGAAAAACTGTTTTTT
NA | TRBJ1-1 | TRBV20-1 | NA | CSARPGDGAFF | TGCAGTGCTAGGCCAGGGGACGGGGCTTTCTTT
NA | TRBJ1-1 | TRBV11-2 | once | CASAAQIKDTEAFF | TGTGCCAGCGCCGCCCAGATAAAAGACACTGAAGCTTTCTTT
TRBD2 | TRBJ2-7 | TRBV11-2 | once | CASSTDGRGRFYEQYF | TGTGCCAGCAGCACAGACGGGAGGGGGAGATTCTACGAGCAGTACTTC
NA | TRBJ2-1 | TRBV6-4 | NA | CASSAEGSYNEQFF | TGTGCCAGCAGTGCGGAAGGGTCCTACAATGAGCAGTTCTTC
TRBD2 | TRBJ2-3 | TRBV19 | NA | CASSILRKSGIQPDTQYF | TGTGCCAGTAGTATACTTAGGAAAAGCGGGATCCAGCCAGATACGCAGTATTTT
TRBD1 | TRBJ1-4 | TRBV4-1 | once | CASSQDRDRGIRNEKLFF | TGCGCCAGCAGCCAAGATCGGGACAGGGGGATACGTAATGAAAAACTGTTTTTT
NA | TRBJ1-1 | TRBV6-5 | NA | CASRRTDYTEAFF | TGTGCCAGCAGACGGACAGACTACACTGAAGCTTTCTTT
TRBD1 | TRBJ1-4 | TRBV29-1 | NA | CSGRTGGEKLFF | TGCAGCGGCCGGACAGGCGGTGAAAAACTGTTTTTT
TRBD1 | TRBJ1-2 | TRBV19 | NA | CASSSQPGGFNYGYTF | TGTGCCAGTAGTTCACAACCAGGGGGCTTTAACTATGGCTACACCTTC
NA | TRBJ1-5 | TRBV19 | NA | CASSRSNQPQHF | TGTGCCAGTAGTAGGAGCAATCAGCCCCAGCATTTT
NA | TRBJ2-1 | TRBV4-3 | NA | CASSQDRPPHEQFF | TGCGCCAGCAGCCAAGATCGCCCCCCCCATGAGCAGTTCTTC
NA | TRBJ1-1 | TRBV12-1 | NA | CASSFNPGQGMNTEAFF | TGTGCCAGCAGCTTTAATCCGGGACAGGGCATGAACACTGAAGCTTTCTTT
NA | TRBJ2-2 | TRBV2 | NA | CASSDRRIGGVDTGELFF | TGTGCCAGCAGTGATAGACGGATAGGAGGCGTCGACACCGGGGAGCTGTTTTTT
TRBD1 | TRBJ1-1 | TRBV28 | few | CASSLSDRDDFF | TGTGCCAGCAGTTTAAGCGACAGGGATGATTTCTTT
NA | TRBJ1-2 | TRBV6-5 | NA | CASSSTDRPQTF | TGTGCCAGCAGCTCCACCGACAGGCCTCAAACCTTC
TRBD1 | TRBJ2-5 | TRBV2 | NA | CASSGGQGARETQYF | TGTGCCAGCAGTGGAGGACAGGGGGCAAGGGAGACCCAGTACTTC
NA | TRBJ1-2 | TRBV30 | NA | CAWSFRDSRTGYTF | TGTGCCTGGAGTTTTCGGGACTCACGGACGGGCTACACCTTC
TRBD2 | TRBJ2-7 | TRBV6-5 | NA | CATMGGSLVYEQYF | TGTGCCACCATGGGGGGGAGTCTAGTCTACGAGCAGTACTTC
NA | TRBJ2-3 | TRBV28 | NA | CASWVQGFTDTQYF | TGTGCCAGTTGGGTGCAGGGGTTTACAGATACGCAGTATTTT
NA | TRBJ2-3 | TRBV6-5 | few | CASSSQVTDTQYF | TGTGCCAGCAGTTCACAAGTAACAGATACGCAGTATTTT
NA | TRBJ2-4 | TRBV13 | NA | CASSLGFLKNIQYF | TGTGCCAGCAGCTTAGGTTTCTTAAAAAACATTCAGTACTTC
NA | TRBJ1-1 | TRBV18 | NA | CASSPPGGSGGALEAFF | TGTGCCAGCTCACCACCGGGCGGGTCGGGGGGCGCCCTGGAAGCTTTCTTT
NA | TRBJ2-5 | TRBV7-3 | NA | CASSLTWSLQQETQYF | TGTGCCAGCAGCTTAACGTGGTCACTCCAACAAGAGACCCAGTACTTC
NA | TRBJ2-3 | TRBV28 | NA | CASSTGERTQYF | TGTGCCAGCAGTACAGGAGAGCGTACGCAGTATTTT
NA | TRBJ1-2 | TRBV2 | once | CASTGQVVFGYTF | TGTGCCAGCACCGGCCAAGTTGTGTTTGGCTACACCTTC
NA | TRBJ2-2 | TRBV28 | NA | CASSLVRRGELFF | TGTGCCAGCAGTTTAGTCAGGCGCGGGGAGCTGTTTTTT
TRBD1 | TRBJ2-7 | TRBV10-3 | NA | CAISSGTGGSYEQYF | TGTGCCATCAGTAGCGGGACAGGGGGGTCCTACGAGCAGTACTTC
NA | TRBJ2-7 | TRBV6-8 | NA | CASSRMGLSVYEQYF | TGTGCCAGCAGTCGCATGGGACTCTCTGTCTACGAGCAGTACTTC
TRBD1 | TRBJ1-5 | TRBV18 | NA | CASSPTGVGQPQHF | TGTGCCAGCTCACCGACAGGGGTGGGTCAGCCCCAGCATTTT
TRBD1 | TRBJ1-6 | TRBV27 | NA | CASSLDRDNSPLHF | TGTGCCAGCAGTTTGGACAGGGATAATTCACCCCTCCACTTT
TRBD2 | TRBJ2-1 | TRBV6-4 | NA | CASSSSGGSYNEQFF | TGTGCCAGCAGTTCTAGCGGGGGCTCCTACAATGAGCAGTTCTTC
NA | TRBJ2-7 | TRBV28 | NA | CASLRPWGDEQYF | TGTGCCAGCTTACGACCCTGGGGCGACGAGCAGTACTTC
NA | TRBJ2-1 | TRBV9 | NA | CASSALVSSSYNGQFF | TGTGCCAGCAGCGCTCTAGTTTCCAGCTCCTACAATGGGCAGTTCTTC
NA | TRBJ1-3 | TRBV7-6 | NA | CASSPTMGSGNTIYF | TGTGCCAGCAGCCCGACCATGGGCTCTGGAAACACCATATATTTT
TRBD2 | TRBJ2-1 | TRBV5-1 | NA | CASSLSGAGVSEQFF | TGCGCCAGCAGCTTGTCTGGGGCGGGAGTAAGTGAGCAGTTCTTC
TRBD1 | TRBJ2-1 | TRBV10-1 | NA | CASSDPGQGPGNEQFF | TGCGCCAGCAGTGACCCGGGACAGGGTCCGGGTAATGAGCAGTTCTTC
NA | TRBJ1-5 | TRBV6-1 | NA | CASSDPQPQHF | TGTGCCAGCAGTGATCCTCAGCCCCAGCATTTT
NA | TRBJ2-7 | TRBV15 | NA | CATSRGANGPFSYEQYF | TGTGCCACCAGCAGAGGCGCTAACGGACCCTTCTCCTACGAGCAGTACTTC
TRBD2 | TRBJ2-1 | TRBV11-1 | NA | CASSLAWRERTEQFF | TGTGCCAGCAGCTTAGCGTGGCGGGAGCGCACTGAGCAGTTCTTC
NA | TRBJ2-5 | TRBV14 | NA | CASSVKLFGGETQYF | TGTGCCAGCAGCGTGAAACTTTTCGGGGGAGAGACCCAGTACTTC
TRBD1 | TRBJ2-2 | TRBV2 | NA | CASATGDTGELFF | TGTGCCAGCGCGACAGGGGACACCGGGGAGCTGTTTTTT
TRBD2 | TRBJ2-1 | TRBV7-3 | NA | CASSSAILAGASHEQFF | TGTGCCAGCAGCTCCGCCATACTAGCGGGAGCCTCCCATGAGCAGTTCTTC
NA | TRBJ2-1 | TRBV5-1 | NA | CASRRVREFDNEQFF | TGCGCCAGCAGGAGGGTACGGGAGTTCGACAATGAGCAGTTCTTC
NA | TRBJ1-5 | TRBV4-1 | once | CASSQTNSNQPQHF | TGCGCTAGCAGCCAAACAAACAGCAATCAGCCCCAGCATTTT
NA | TRBJ1-1 | TRBV28 | NA | CASSTLGGPEAFF | TGTGCCAGCAGCACTCTGGGGGGTCCTGAAGCTTTCTTT
NA | TRBJ2-3 | TRBV7-3 | few | CASSLGVGDTDTQYF | TGTGCCAGCAGCTTGGGGGTGGGAGACACAGATACGCAGTATTTT
NA | TRBJ1-1 | TRBV7-9 | NA | CASSLGSGPGTEAFF | TGTGCCAGCAGCTTAGGATCCGGGCCGGGGACTGAAGCTTTCTTT
NA | TRBJ1-2 | TRBV28 | NA | CASSLTGLYGYTF | TGTGCCAGCAGTTTGACAGGCCTGTATGGCTACACCTTC
NA | TRBJ2-6 | TRBV28 | NA | CASSQLGPSGANVLTF | TGTGCCAGCAGCCAGCTGGGACCCTCTGGGGCCAACGTCCTGACTTTC